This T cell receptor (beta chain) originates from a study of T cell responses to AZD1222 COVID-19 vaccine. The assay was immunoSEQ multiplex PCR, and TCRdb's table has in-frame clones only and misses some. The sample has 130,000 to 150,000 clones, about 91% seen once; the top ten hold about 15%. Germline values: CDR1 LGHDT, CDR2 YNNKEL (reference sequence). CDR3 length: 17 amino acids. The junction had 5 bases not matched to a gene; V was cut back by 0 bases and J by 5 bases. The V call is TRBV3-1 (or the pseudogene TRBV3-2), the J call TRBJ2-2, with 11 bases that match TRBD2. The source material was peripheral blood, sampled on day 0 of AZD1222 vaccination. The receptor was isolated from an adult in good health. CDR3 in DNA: TGTGCCAGCAGCCAAGAGGGTCTAGCGGGGGGTACCGGGGAGCTGTTTTTT. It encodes CASSQEGLAGGTGELFF.